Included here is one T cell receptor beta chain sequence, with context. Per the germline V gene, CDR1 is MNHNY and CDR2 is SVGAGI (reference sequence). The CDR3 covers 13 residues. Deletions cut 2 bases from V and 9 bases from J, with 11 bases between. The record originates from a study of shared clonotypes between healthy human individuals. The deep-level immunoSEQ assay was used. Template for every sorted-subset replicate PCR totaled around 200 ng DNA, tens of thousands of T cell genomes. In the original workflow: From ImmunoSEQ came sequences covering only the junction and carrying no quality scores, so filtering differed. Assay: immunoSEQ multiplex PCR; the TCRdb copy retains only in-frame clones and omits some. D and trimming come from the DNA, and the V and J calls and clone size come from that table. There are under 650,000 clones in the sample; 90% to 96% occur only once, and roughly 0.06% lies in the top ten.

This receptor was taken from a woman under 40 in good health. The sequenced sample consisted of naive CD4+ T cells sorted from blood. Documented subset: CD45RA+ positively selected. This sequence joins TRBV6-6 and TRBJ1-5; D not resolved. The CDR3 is CASSYDAGWPQHF. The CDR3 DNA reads TGTGCCAGCAGTTACGATGCCGGATGGCCCCAGCATTTT.